This T cell receptor beta chain was sequenced for a study of cytomegalovirus exposure and HLA in healthy donors. About the research overall: Approximately 180 million T cells yielded 117 million unique TCR beta sequences, as an earlier analysis found.

Vbeta (60) and Jbeta (13) primers were used in the PCR. TCRdb keeps only in-frame clones here, not all; method: immunoSEQ multiplex PCR. The sample lists fewer than 200,000 clones; 65% to 85% were seen once. As regards this clone: No antigen is known for it.

Study-wide points: TCR sequences were mostly rare, though some public TCRs occurred in many donors. Donor immune exposure was known only as CMV serostatus. In a later analysis, the majority of CMV-associated beta chains seemingly showed HLA restriction.

This TCR was recovered from a woman aged 50 to 65 in good health and CMV-seropositive. Material for sequencing was PBMCs.

The CDR3 region has the DNA TGTGCCAGCAGAGGAGGCAGCGGGGGGGCCGGCGGGGAGCTGTTTTTT. Residues: CASRGGSGGAGGELFF. The V gene is TRBV7-2, the J gene TRBJ2-2, with 10 nucleotides matching TRBD2. The CDR3 runs to 16 residues. Germline V gene data show CDR1 as SGHTA and CDR2 as FQGNSA. Trimming took 6 bases from V and 7 from J; bases not matched to a gene: 11.